The clone carrying this T cell receptor beta chain has at least ten counts. The data originate from a study of patients and donors after allogeneic stem cell transplantation. TCRdb reanalysed the RT-PCR reads using MiXCR and keeps one entry per CDR3 protein. The table records 900,000 to 1,000,000 distinct CDR3 sequences, under 20% of them present only once. Sequenced sample: blood, either unsorted or a sorted T cell fraction (not recorded which). The sequence was collected from a human donor who was either an allogeneic HSCT recipient or a stem cell or donor lymphocyte infusion donor (not recorded which). It is not recorded whose cells these are; they may come from a transplant donor.

CDR3 amino acids: CATSRDRGGHGGYEQYF. The DNA of the CDR3 is TGTGCCACCAGCAGAGATCGAGGGGGGCATGGGGGCTACGAGCAGTACTTC. The V gene is TRBV15, the J gene TRBJ2-7, with D perhaps being TRBD1 or TRBD2 (6 bases each). Germline V gene lookup returns CDR1 LNHNV and CDR2 YYDKDF (reference sequence). This CDR3 is built from 17 residues. Trimming took 0 bases from V and 3 from J, leaving 18 bases between them.